This is a list of T cell receptor beta chains from one sample in a study of molecular identifiers for immune sequencing clone quantification. TCRdb redid the calling of the PCR reads with MiXCR, one entry per CDR3 protein. Altogether around 480,000 distinct CDR3 sequences are present, roughly 24% being singletons, with the ten largest covering over 0.6%. Sequencing input: naive CD8+ T cells from blood, with Jurkat cell RNA spiked in. All receptors derive from a human donor in good health. Some libraries in this study had Jurkat cell RNA spiked in. Each CDR3 is given with its conserved first and last residue. Fields, in order: J gene, V gene, CDR3 protein.

TRBJ1-2,TRBV29-1,CSVANAGGSSFGYAF
TRBJ2-1,TRBV6-6,CASSSWGGGQFF
TRBJ2-7,TRBV12-2,CASRPGLAGAHEQYF
TRBJ2-4,TRBV4-3,CASSQVYSDAKNIQYF
TRBJ2-7,TRBV4-3,CASSQDPGWPYEQYF
TRBJ1-1,TRBV5-6,CASSLERRRFGAFF
TRBJ1-1,TRBV29-1,CSVEDQGRGAFF
TRBJ2-2,TRBV10-1,CASSDPNTGELFF
TRBJ2-7,TRBV4-1,CASSRGDRAEQYF
TRBJ2-3,TRBV12-3/TRBV12-4,CASLRFHSTDTQYF
TRBJ1-1,TRBV9,CASSVEKRTGGPNTEAFF
TRBJ1-5,TRBV4-1,CASSQVTGVGDQPQHF
TRBJ2-7,TRBV30,CAWTWGLGYEQYF
TRBJ1-1,TRBV29-1,CSVPHRGLTEAFF
TRBJ2-7,TRBV7-8,CASSFRQGVRYEQYF
TRBJ2-7,TRBV6-2/TRBV6-3,CASSQTAVSYEQYF
TRBJ2-3,TRBV7-9,CASSTRTPTDTQYF
TRBJ2-1,TRBV20-1,CSARFLLAGITNEQFF
TRBJ2-7,TRBV7-6,CASSPGPNRGYYEQYF
TRBJ1-1,TRBV6-6,CASSYYAGSNTEAFF
TRBJ2-1,TRBV21-1,CASGNGRLASGGVPLLNNEQFF
TRBJ2-1,TRBV5-4,CASSLVGDGEQFF
TRBJ2-5,TRBV11-2,CAISLGGGKETQYF
TRBJ1-5,TRBV9,CASSGGQTFNQPQHF
TRBJ1-6,TRBV7-9,CASSLTTEYNSPLHF
TRBJ2-3,TRBV12-3/TRBV12-4,CASSRSLGGGLDTQYF
TRBJ1-2,TRBV19,CASQGHLLAGNYGYTF
TRBJ1-2,TRBV4-1,CASSPRTGWTYGYTF
TRBJ1-2,TRBV28,CASSSSLDSQSSNYGYTF
TRBJ2-7,TRBV27,CPTSLPRPSSNEQYF
TRBJ2-6,TRBV27,CASTDGQPFSGANVLTF
TRBJ1-5,TRBV3-1,CASSPARGYGQPQHF
TRBJ2-3,TRBV4-1,CASSQGGSADTQYF
TRBJ2-7,TRBV30,CAWSVKREAFSYEQYF
TRBJ1-5,TRBV12-3/TRBV12-4,CASSSAVLGANQPQHF
TRBJ2-7,TRBV7-2,CASSLILGGTPKVQYF
TRBJ2-7,TRBV3-1,CASSTRQGGPYEQYF
TRBJ2-3,TRBV6-5,CASSTHGGITDTQYF
TRBJ1-5,TRBV23-1,CASSLMTGSGNQPQHF
TRBJ1-6,TRBV6-2/TRBV6-3,CASTRGDREFSPPHF
TRBJ2-3,TRBV9,CASTALSGGPTDTQYF
TRBJ1-1,TRBV7-2,CASSTLARKDTEAFF
TRBJ2-6,TRBV6-2/TRBV6-3,CASTPTTSGANVLTF
TRBJ1-2,TRBV30,CAWSVPPSGVYGYTF
TRBJ2-3,TRBV30,CAWSAVKDTQYF
TRBJ2-2,TRBV7-9,CASSLARGGADTGELFF
TRBJ1-2,TRBV29-1,CSVEWQVGNTNYGYTF
TRBJ2-2,TRBV20-1,CSARDVTGNTGELFF
TRBJ2-7,TRBV4-1,CASSQGGGPGPYEQYF
TRBJ1-3,TRBV20-1,CSAGTSGNTIYF
TRBJ2-3,TRBV7-8,CASSSSALQGWVRARTDTQYF
TRBJ2-5,TRBV7-9,CASSLWAVGGLYQETQYF
TRBJ1-1,TRBV6-6,CASSYGYKNTEAFF
TRBJ2-3,TRBV20-1,CSATYIVDTQYF
TRBJ2-7,TRBV11-1,CASSLGGVRSSAPYF
TRBJ2-7,TRBV13,CASSQQGAGGEQYF
TRBJ2-7,TRBV7-9,CASSPRDGTYGQYF
TRBJ1-1,TRBV5-6,CASSLDVTGGTEAFF
TRBJ1-1,TRBV7-2,CARRPLRHPHTAAFF
TRBJ2-7,TRBV4-1,CASSPLGVARNTEDEQYF